The 26 T cell receptor beta chains in this list originate from one sample, sequenced in a study of blood T cell repertoires in COVID-19. Assay used: immunoSEQ multiplex PCR; TCRdb lists only in-frame clones, some missing. The sample includes some 150,000 clones, approximately 80% of them seen just once. The specimen was peripheral blood. Receptor source: a man between 60 and 70 years old with active or convalescent COVID-19.

The J gene is TRBJ2-7, the V gene TRBV30; TRBD2 matches 7 bases. V dropped 0 bases and J dropped 3; count of bases not matched to a gene: 8. Germline V gene sequence: CDR1 GTSNPN, CDR2 SVGIG (reference sequence). The CDR3 has 15 amino acids. The CDR3 nucleotides are TGTGCCTGGAGTGTGTACCCCAGCGGGGACTACGAGCAGTACTTC. Encoded protein: CAWSVYPSGDYEQYF.

CDR3 loop: CASSRRGGGETQYF. CDR3 coding DNA: TGTGCCAGCAGCCGGCGGGGGGGAGGAGAGACCCAGTACTTC. V is TRBV7-2 and J is TRBJ2-5; 9 positions match TRBD2. J lost 4 bases, V lost 5 bases, and 5 bases had no gene match. CDR3 size: 14 residues. CDR1 and CDR2 (germline): SGHTA, FQGNSA.

The rearrangement uses TRBV4-3 and TRBJ2-3; 14 positions agree with TRBD2. Losses at the gene ends were 8 bases for V and 1 base for J; bases not matched to a gene: 11. CDR3 length: 18 amino acids. Germline assignment: CDR1 LGHNA and CDR2 YSLEER. The CDR3 region has the DNA TGCGCCAGCTCTCAGGGACTAGCGGGAGAGGTGGGCACAGATACGCAGTATTTT. Amino acids: CASSQGLAGEVGTDTQYF.

Only one count was recorded for this clone. V and J are TRBV9 and TRBJ2-1, with TRBD2 identical over 13 bases. Trimming at V came to 3 bases and at J to 9 bases, leaving 9 bases not matched to a gene. The CDR3 runs to 16 residues. From germline, CDR1 is SGDLS and CDR2 YYNGEE. CDR3 bases: TGTGCCAGCAGCGCGGGACTAGCGGGAATCGGCGGTGAGCAGTTCTTC. Protein product: CASSAGLAGIGGEQFF.

The chain joins TRBV27 to TRBJ1-3; D is possibly TRBD1 (6 bases). The CDR3 extends over 16 amino acids. Germline CDR1 MNHEY, CDR2 SMNVEV (reference sequence). Trimming took 0 bases from V and 3 from J, leaving 12 bases between them. CDR3 sequence reads: CASSLSAGGLGNTIYF. The CDR3 region has the DNA TGTGCCAGCAGTTTATCAGCCGGGGGGCTTGGAAACACCATATATTTT.

The J gene is TRBJ1-1, the V gene TRBV3-1 (or the pseudogene TRBV3-2); D uncertain. The germline V and J ends were trimmed by 1 base and 6 bases, with 21 bases remaining between them. The germline V gene encodes CDR1 LGHDT and CDR2 YNNKEL (reference sequence). This CDR3 comprises 17 residues. The CDR3 reads CASSQGFSGFPIPEAFF. In DNA form, the CDR3 reads TGTGCCAGCAGCCAAGGCTTCTCGGGGTTTCCTATCCCTGAAGCTTTCTTT.

The V call is TRBV27, the J call TRBJ1-5, with D perhaps matching TRBD1 (6 bases). The CDR3 is made up of 12 amino acids. Germline assignment: CDR1 MNHEY and CDR2 SMNVEV (reference sequence). V was shortened by 4 bases and J by 9 bases, with 10 bases between the two germline ends. The CDR3 loop reads CASSSTGLPQHF. The CDR3, as DNA: TGTGCCAGCAGTTCCACAGGGTTGCCCCAGCATTTT.

This clone was seen a handful of times. The chain recombines TRBV28 with TRBJ1-4; weak D call: TRBD1 (5 bases). With 4 bases removed from V and 0 bases from J, the gap between germline ends came to 12 bases. Per germline, CDR1 MDHEN and CDR2 SYDVKM. This CDR3 has 16 residues. The chain's CDR3 is CASSSLSGPTNEKLFF. CDR3 in DNA: TGTGCCAGCAGTTCCCTTTCAGGGCCAACTAATGAAAAACTGTTTTTT.

CDR3 region: CASSVEGGDTEAFF. The CDR3, as DNA: TGTGCCAGCAGCGTAGAAGGCGGGGACACTGAAGCTTTCTTT. The chain links TRBV9 to TRBJ1-1; the D is unclear. V was shortened by 0 bases and J by 3 bases, with 9 bases between the two germline ends. Germline V gene lookup returns CDR1 SGDLS and CDR2 YYNGEE. This CDR3 has 14 residues.

The chain carries TRBV6-6 and TRBJ2-7; no clear D. V lost 2 bases to trimming and J lost 5 bases, with 4 bases between them. Germline assignment: CDR1 MNHNY and CDR2 SVGAGI (reference sequence). The CDR3 has 11 residues. CDR3 sequence: CASSYEDEQYF. The DNA for the CDR3 is TGTGCCAGCAGTTACGAGGACGAGCAGTACTTC.

The chain has TRBV4-3 and TRBJ2-3; 11 bases fit TRBD2. After removal of 4 bases from V and 0 bases from J, the junction contained 18 bases not matched to a gene. The CDR3 is 21 amino acids. The germline V gene encodes CDR1 LGHNA and CDR2 YSLEER. The CDR3 loop is CASSLRLGLADLTASTDTQYF. The CDR3 DNA sequence: TGCGCCAGCAGCCTGCGATTGGGACTAGCGGATTTAACTGCTAGCACAGATACGCAGTATTTT.

The chain is built from TRBV5-1 and TRBJ2-2; D ambiguous. The CDR3 runs 16 residues. Trimming took 0 bases from V and 2 from J, leaving 11 bases between them. Germline CDR1 SGHRS, CDR2 YFSETQ. CDR3 loop: CASSLAVNFNTGELFF. In DNA, the CDR3 is TGCGCCAGCAGCTTGGCCGTCAACTTTAACACCGGGGAGCTGTTTTTT.

The J gene is TRBJ2-2, the V gene TRBV27; 11 nucleotides line up with TRBD2. Germline CDR1 and CDR2: MNHEY and SMNVEV (reference sequence). V gave up 9 bases and J gave up 3 bases; unmatched junction bases: 6. The CDR3 contains 15 residues. Here the CDR3 reads CASLLAGADTGELFF. The CDR3 nucleotides read TGTGCCAGTTTACTAGCGGGAGCTGACACCGGGGAGCTGTTTTTT.

This sequence joins TRBV4-3 and TRBJ2-1, with 8 bases fitting TRBD2. Germline-derived CDR1 and CDR2 are LGHNA and YSLEER. The length of the CDR3 is 15 residues. V lost 0 bases, J lost 8 bases, and 6 bases stayed unmatched. CDR3 DNA sequence: TGCGCCAGCAGCCAAGATAAAGCGGGAGAGTATGAGCAGTTCTTC. Translated: CASSQDKAGEYEQFF.

Only one count was recorded for this clone. CDR3 nucleotide sequence: TGTGCCAGTAGTGTCGAAACTAGCCACTACTACAATGAGCAGTTCTTC. This gives the protein CASSVETSHYYNEQFF. The J gene is TRBJ2-1, the V gene TRBV19; tentative D call: TRBD2 (6 bases). This CDR3 has 16 residues. Looked up from germline, CDR1 is LNHDA and CDR2 is SQIVND (reference sequence). V lost 5 bases, J lost 3 bases, and 17 bases lay in between.

J is TRBJ1-1 and V is TRBV9; no clear D. Germline V gene lookup returns CDR1 SGDLS and CDR2 YYNGEE. The V gene lost 0 bases and the J gene lost 5 bases, with 17 bases spanning the gap. This CDR3 has 16 amino acids. DNA for the CDR3: TGTGCCAGCAGCGTAGGTGGGTGGAGCTCAGAGACTGAAGCTTTCTTT. Amino acid sequence: CASSVGGWSSETEAFF. The whole variable domain, remainder taken from reference TRBV9 and TRBJ1-1, is DSGVTQTPKHLITATGQRVTLRCSPRSGDLSVYWYQQSLDQGLQFLIQYYNGEERAKGNILERFSAQQFPDLHSELNLSSLELGDSALYFCASSVGGWSSETEAFFGQGTRLTVV.

The gene calls are TRBV7-9 and TRBJ2-3, with 15 positions matching TRBD2. V lost 5 bases, J lost 4 bases, and 4 bases stayed unmatched. This CDR3 comprises 16 residues. In germline, CDR1 is SEHNR, CDR2 FQNEAQ (reference sequence). The CDR3 nucleotides are TGTGCCAGCAGCCTGGGACTAGCGGGAGGTGCAGATACGCAGTATTTT. Its translation: CASSLGLAGGADTQYF. Looking up the rest from reference TRBV7-9 and TRBJ2-3 gives the full variable domain: DTGVSQNPRHKITKRGQNVTFRCDPISEHNRLYWYRQTLGQGPEFLTYFQNEAQLEKSRLLSDRFSAERPKGSFSTLEIQRTEQGDSAMYLCASSLGLAGGADTQYFGPGTRLTVL.

This rearrangement joins TRBV28 to TRBJ2-7; D unclear. V lost 5 bases and J lost 2, with 13 bases in between. Per germline, CDR1 MDHEN and CDR2 SYDVKM. The CDR3 has 14 residues. DNA for the CDR3: TGTGCCAGCAGTAGTCCAACAGTGCCCTACGAGCAGTACTTC. Translation gives CASSSPTVPYEQYF.

This chain links TRBV10-1 with TRBJ2-7; 7 bases match TRBD2. The germline V gene has CDR1 WNHNN and CDR2 SYGVQD (reference sequence). The CDR3 sequence is 14 residues long. The CDR3 loop is CPRSLPGGDYEQYF. CDR3 nucleotide sequence: TGCCCCCGCAGCCTTCCGGGGGGAGACTACGAGCAGTACTTC.

The rearrangement links TRBV5-6 to TRBJ1-2; the D gene is possibly TRBD1 (5 bases). Germline-derived CDR1 and CDR2 are SGHDT and YYEEEE. The ends were cut back, 4 bases at V and 3 bases at J, with 10 bases in the middle. This CDR3 region has 13 residues. CDR3 sequence (DNA): TGTGCCAGCAGCCCGGGACTTTACTATGGCTACACCTTC. Its protein product is CASSPGLYYGYTF.

This chain connects TRBV4-3 to TRBJ1-4; no firm D call. The CDR3 has 16 residues. Trimming removed 0 bases from V and 6 bases from J, with 14 bases in between. The germline CDR1 and CDR2 sequences are LGHNA and YSLEER. The CDR3 protein is CASSQDWARPDEKLFF. CDR3 nucleotides: TGCGCCAGCAGCCAAGATTGGGCCAGACCGGATGAAAAACTGTTTTTT.

This chain connects TRBV11-1 to TRBJ2-4; 7 bases are a match to TRBD1. Germline CDR1 and CDR2: SGHAT and FQDESV (reference sequence). Trimming at V came to 4 bases and at J to 3 bases, leaving 3 bases not matched to a gene. This CDR3 has 14 amino acids. For the CDR3, the DNA is TGTGCCAGCAGCTCTGACAGGGACAAAAACATTCAGTACTTC. Encoded protein: CASSSDRDKNIQYF.

This sequence joins TRBV7-3 and TRBJ2-2, with TRBD2 matching over 12 bases. With 4 bases clipped from V and 6 bases from J, the junction kept 6 bases outside the gene matches. Looked up from germline, CDR1 is SGHTA and CDR2 is FQGTGA. The CDR3 spans 16 residues. This CDR3 reads CASSSRLAGVPGELFF. In nucleotides, the CDR3 is TGTGCCAGCAGCTCCCGACTAGCGGGGGTGCCCGGGGAGCTGTTTTTT.

This chain uses TRBV10-1 with TRBJ2-7, with TRBD2 matching 9 bases. The CDR3 has 19 amino acids. Germline V gene sequence: CDR1 WNHNN, CDR2 SYGVQD (reference sequence). Trimming removed 1 base from V and 4 bases from J; junction bases left unmatched: 17. This chain's CDR3 is CASSECRGGRLAGRYEQYF. The CDR3 DNA reads TGCGCCAGCAGTGAGTGCCGGGGTGGTCGGCTAGCGGGGAGATACGAGCAGTACTTC.

This chain uses TRBV4-2 with TRBJ2-1; 7 nucleotides line up with TRBD1. Trimming took 4 bases from V and 3 from J; bases not matched to a gene: 6. In germline, CDR1 is LGHNA, CDR2 YNFKEQ. The CDR3 contains 15 residues. CDR3 loop: CASSPGQPNYNEQFF. In DNA form, the CDR3 reads TGTGCCAGCAGCCCGGGACAGCCTAACTACAATGAGCAGTTCTTC.

The chain uses TRBV3-1 (or the pseudogene TRBV3-2) and TRBJ2-5, with 7 bases lining up with TRBD2. The J segment lost 5 bases and the V segment lost 4 bases, leaving 4 bases of the junction unmatched. In germline, CDR1 is LGHDT, CDR2 YNNKEL (reference sequence). The CDR3 extends over 13 amino acids. The CDR3 nucleotides read TGTGCCAGCAGCCGACTAGCTGGCGAGACCCAGTACTTC. Translation: CASSRLAGETQYF.